Reported below is one T cell receptor (beta chain). Its antigen is not identified. The data were taken from a study of cytomegalovirus exposure and HLA in healthy donors. Study results and caveats: TCR beta chains numbering under 200 were designated cytomegalovirus-associated.

Researchers ran the PCR with 60 Vbeta and 13 Jbeta primers. Measured with immunoSEQ multiplex PCR; TCRdb has only the in-frame clones, and not every one. The table lists about 230,000 clones, approximately 78% of them singletons. The sequence came from a boy between 10 and 17 years old in good health and CMV-seronegative. The sequenced material came from PBMCs.

The CDR3 region is CAWSKFRVNTEAFF. CDR3 sequence (DNA): TGTGCCTGGAGTAAGTTCCGGGTGAACACTGAAGCTTTCTTT. J is TRBJ1-1 and V is TRBV30; no clear D. Trimming pared 2 bases from V and 0 bases from J, leaving 10 bases between. The length of the CDR3 is 14 residues. Germline values: CDR1 GTSNPN, CDR2 SVGIG (reference sequence). Using reference TRBV30 and TRBJ1-1 for the parts outside the CDR3, the full variable domain is SQTIHQWPATLVQPVGSPLSLECTVEGTSNPNLYWYRQAAGRGLQLLFYSVGIGQISSEVPQNLSASRPQDRQFILSSKKLLLSDSGFYLCAWSKFRVNTEAFFGQGTRLTVV.